The sequence of this T cell receptor beta chain was determined in a study of identical twins. Whole-study findings and limits: Invariant MAIT and iNKT cells may have partly biased zero-insertion analyses. Out-of-frame alpha sequences shared by twins were enriched for low generation probability.

TCRdb passed the 5' RACE reads through MiXCR, listing each CDR3 protein once. The table lists about 700,000 distinct CDR3 sequences, around 6% of them singletons. The CDR3 is made up of 16 amino acids. V lost 6 bases, J lost 2 bases, and 21 bases lay in between. CDR1 and CDR2 (germline): DFQATT, SNEGSKA (reference sequence). This clonotype was observed many times. As yet, its antigen is unknown. This chain links TRBV20-1 with TRBJ2-3, with D perhaps TRBD2 (6 bases). The specimen sequenced was naive T cells sorted from blood. This TCR derives from a man between 18 and 35 years old in good health. CDR3 sequence: CSAPRMVAVNTDTQYF. The CDR3 DNA sequence: TGCAGTGCCCCACGGATGGTAGCGGTTAACACAGATACGCAGTATTTT.